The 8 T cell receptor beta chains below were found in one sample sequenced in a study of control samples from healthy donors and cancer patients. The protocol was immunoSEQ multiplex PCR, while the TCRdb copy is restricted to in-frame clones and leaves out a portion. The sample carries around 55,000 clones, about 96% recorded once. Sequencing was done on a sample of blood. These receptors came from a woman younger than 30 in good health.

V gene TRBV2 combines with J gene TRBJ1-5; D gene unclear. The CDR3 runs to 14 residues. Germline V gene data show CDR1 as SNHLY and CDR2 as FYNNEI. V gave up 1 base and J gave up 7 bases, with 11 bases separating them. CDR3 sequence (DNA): TGTGCCAGCAGTGAAGGCAGAATAGGGCAGCCCCAGCATTTT. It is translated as CASSEGRIGQPQHF.

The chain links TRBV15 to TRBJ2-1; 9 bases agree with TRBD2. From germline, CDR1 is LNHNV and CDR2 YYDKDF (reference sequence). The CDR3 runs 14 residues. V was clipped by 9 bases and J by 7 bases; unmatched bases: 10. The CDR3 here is CATHKRLAGNEQFF. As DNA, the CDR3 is TGTGCCACTCATAAAAGGCTAGCGGGGAATGAGCAGTTCTTC.

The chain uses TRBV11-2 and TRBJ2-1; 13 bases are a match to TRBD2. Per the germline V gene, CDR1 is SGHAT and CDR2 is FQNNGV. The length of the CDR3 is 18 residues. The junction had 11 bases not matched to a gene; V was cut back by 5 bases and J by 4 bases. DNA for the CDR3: TGTGCCAGCAGCCCCCGAATGACTAGCGGGGGGCCATACAATGAGCAGTTCTTC. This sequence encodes CASSPRMTSGGPYNEQFF.

CDR3 sequence: CASSLFQGWYGYTF. DNA of the CDR3: TGTGCCAGCAGTTTATTTCAGGGGTGGTATGGCTACACCTTC. This chain links TRBV28 with TRBJ1-2, with D tentatively TRBD1 (6 bases). The CDR3 covers 14 residues. Germline V lookup: CDR1 MDHEN, CDR2 SYDVKM. Trimming stripped 1 base from V and 5 bases from J, with 11 bases between.

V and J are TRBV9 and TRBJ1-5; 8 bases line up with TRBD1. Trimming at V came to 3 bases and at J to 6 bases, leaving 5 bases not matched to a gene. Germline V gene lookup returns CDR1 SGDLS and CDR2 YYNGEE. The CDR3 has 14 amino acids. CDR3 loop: CASSAGTGRQPQHF. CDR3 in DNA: TGTGCCAGCAGCGCCGGGACAGGACGTCAGCCCCAGCATTTT.

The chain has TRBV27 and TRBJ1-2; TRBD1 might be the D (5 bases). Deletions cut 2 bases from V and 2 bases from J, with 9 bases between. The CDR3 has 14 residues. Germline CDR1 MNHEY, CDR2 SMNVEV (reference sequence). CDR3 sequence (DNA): TGTGCCAGCAGTTTAGGGGGTAGGAACTATGGCTACACCTTC. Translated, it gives CASSLGGRNYGYTF.

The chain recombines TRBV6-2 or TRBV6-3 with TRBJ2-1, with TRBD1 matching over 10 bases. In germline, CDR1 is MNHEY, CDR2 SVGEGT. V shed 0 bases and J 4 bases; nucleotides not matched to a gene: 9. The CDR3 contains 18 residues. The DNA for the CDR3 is TGTGCCAGCAGTTACTCTTCAGACAGGGGGCTTTCATACAATGAGCAGTTCTTC. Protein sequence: CASSYSSDRGLSYNEQFF.

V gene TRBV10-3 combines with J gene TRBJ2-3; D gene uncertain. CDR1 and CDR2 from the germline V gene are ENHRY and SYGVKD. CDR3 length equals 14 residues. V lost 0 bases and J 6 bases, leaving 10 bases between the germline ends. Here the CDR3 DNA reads TGTGCCATCAGTGAGTCGCCGGGCCGGGATACGCAGTATTTT. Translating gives CAISESPGRDTQYF.